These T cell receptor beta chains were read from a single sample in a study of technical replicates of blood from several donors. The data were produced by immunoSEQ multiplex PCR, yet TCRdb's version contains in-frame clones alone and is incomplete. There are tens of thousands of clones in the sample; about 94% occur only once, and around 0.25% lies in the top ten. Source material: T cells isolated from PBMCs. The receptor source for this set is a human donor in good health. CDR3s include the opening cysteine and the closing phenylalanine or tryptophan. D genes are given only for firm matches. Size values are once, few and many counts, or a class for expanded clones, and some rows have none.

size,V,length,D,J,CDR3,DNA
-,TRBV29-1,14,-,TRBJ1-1,CSVHDPGVNTEAFF,TGCAGCGTCCACGACCCGGGTGTGAACACTGAAGCTTTCTTT
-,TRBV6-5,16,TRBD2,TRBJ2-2,CASSYSGTSYTGELFF,TGTGCCAGCAGTTACTCCGGGACTAGTTACACCGGGGAGCTGTTTTTT
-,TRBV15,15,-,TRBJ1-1,CATSRSGQPNTEAFF,TGTGCCACCAGCAGATCAGGACAGCCGAACACTGAAGCTTTCTTT
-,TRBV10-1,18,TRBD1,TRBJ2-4,CASSEFETGDGSKNIQYF,TGCGCCAGCAGTGAGTTCGAGACAGGGGACGGATCCAAAAACATTCAGTACTTC
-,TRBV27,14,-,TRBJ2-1,CASSLGDNNNEQFF,TGTGCCAGCAGTCTGGGGGACAATAACAATGAGCAGTTCTTC
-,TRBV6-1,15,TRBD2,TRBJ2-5,CASSEPASGVWTQYF,TGTGCCAGCAGTGAACCGGCTAGCGGCGTGTGGACCCAGTACTTC
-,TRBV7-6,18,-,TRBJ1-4,CASSLSSVGGGPDEKLFF,TGTGCCAGCAGCTTATCTTCGGTGGGGGGGGGCCCGGATGAAAAACTGTTTTTT
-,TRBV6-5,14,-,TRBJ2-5,CASTLTIQEETQYF,TGTGCCAGCACCCTTACGATTCAGGAAGAGACCCAGTACTTC
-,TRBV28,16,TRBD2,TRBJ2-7,CASSLGGGRRGYEQYF,TGTGCCAGCAGTTTAGGGGGGGGACGGAGGGGATACGAGCAGTACTTC
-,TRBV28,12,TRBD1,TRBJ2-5,CASRTGRETQYF,TGTGCCAGCCGGACAGGGAGAGAGACCCAGTACTTC
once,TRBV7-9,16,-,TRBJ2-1,CASTPRETDSHNEQFF,TGTGCCAGCACCCCACGCGAAACCGACAGCCACAATGAGCAGTTCTTC
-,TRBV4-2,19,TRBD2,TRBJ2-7,CASSHVSSESGEVPYEQYF,TGTGCCAGCAGCCACGTTAGCTCGGAGAGCGGGGAGGTACCCTACGAGCAGTACTTC
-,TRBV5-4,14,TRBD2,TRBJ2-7,CASSLGREGREQYF,TGTGCCAGCAGCTTAGGTCGGGAGGGTAGAGAGCAGTACTTC
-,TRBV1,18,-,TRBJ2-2,CTSSRSLAGDTGTGELFF,TGCACCAGCAGCCGGTCACTAGCGGGGGATACAGGGACCGGGGAGCTGTTTTTT
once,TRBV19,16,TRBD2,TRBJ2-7,CASSIPGLAGSYEQYF,TGTGCCAGTAGTATACCCGGACTAGCGGGTAGCTACGAGCAGTACTTC
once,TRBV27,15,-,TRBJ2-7,CASRESTGYSYEQYF,TGTGCCAGCAGGGAATCGACAGGTTATTCCTACGAGCAGTACTTC
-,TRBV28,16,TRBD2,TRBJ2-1,CASSLAGALSYNEQFF,TGTGCCAGCAGCCTAGCGGGGGCTCTCTCCTACAATGAGCAGTTCTTC
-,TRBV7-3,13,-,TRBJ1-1,CASSVQVNTEAFF,TGTGCCAGCAGCGTACAGGTGAACACTGAAGCTTTCTTT
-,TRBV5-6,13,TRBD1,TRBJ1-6,CASSADRNSPLHF,TGTGCCAGCAGCGCGGACAGGAATTCACCCCTCCACTTT
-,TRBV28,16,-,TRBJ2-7,CASSFLTTGSSYEQYF,TGTGCCAGCAGTTTCCTAACCACGGGGAGCTCCTACGAGCAGTACTTC
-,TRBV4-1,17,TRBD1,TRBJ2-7,CASSQGSWGQGIYEQYF,TGCGCCAGCAGCCAAGGATCTTGGGGACAGGGGATCTACGAGCAGTACTTC
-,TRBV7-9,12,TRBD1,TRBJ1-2,CATPGQGYGYTF,TGTGCCACCCCGGGACAGGGCTATGGCTACACCTTC